The clone carrying this TCR beta chain was detected only a few times. TCRdb reanalysed the RT-PCR reads using MiXCR and keeps one entry per CDR3 protein. The profile covers about 700,000 distinct CDR3 sequences, with approximately 15% appearing a single time and less than 7% taken by the ten largest. This sample was taken from a study of response to subunit inactivated influenza vaccine. V lost 7 bases and J 5 bases, leaving 6 bases between the germline ends. Germline CDR1 and CDR2: SGHTA and FQGNSA. The CDR3 is 11 residues long. Sequenced here: PBMCs from blood, sampled around 14 days before vaccination. The V gene is TRBV7-2, the J gene TRBJ2-1, with D unresolved. The TCR originated in a man in his fifties or sixties who received an inactivated influenza vaccine. The CDR3: CASKVHNEQFF. The CDR3 DNA reads TGTGCCAGCAAAGTTCACAATGAGCAGTTCTTC.